This TCR beta chain originates from a study of regulatory T cells in long-lasting Graves disease. Study-level findings and limits: When disease was persistent, TRBV28, TRBJ1-2 and TRBJ2-5 were the favored segments. The study found persistent patients shared more public clonotypes (fewer than 3,000) than new patients (approximately 970).

There are a few counts of this clonotype. Its antigen remains unidentified. The time point was: persistent/refractory GD, antithyroid drugs over 5 years with positive TRAb. PBMC-extracted RNA yielded the TCR library. EDTA tubes received about 8.2 milliliters of drawn peripheral blood. CDR3 regions were amplified by Arm-PCR using iRepertoire HTBI primers to build TCR beta libraries. TCRdb re-called the multiplex PCR reads with MiXCR, one entry per CDR3 protein. The data contain 360,000 or so distinct CDR3 sequences, more than 20% of them singletons. The germline V gene encodes CDR1 MNHEY and CDR2 SVGEGT. V was cut by 9 bases and J by 4 bases, with 19 bases left in between. The CDR3 contains 15 residues.

This sequence was found in a woman between 35 and 50 years old with Graves disease. This sequence joins TRBV6-2 or TRBV6-3 and TRBJ1-5; D unresolved. Sequencing used peripheral blood mononuclear cells (PBMCs), obtained when the disease was refractory, from a patient treated with antithyroid drugs. The CDR3 DNA follows: TGTGCCAGTTCCTCTGGGGAGGCGAAGAATCAGCCCCAGCATTTT. This translates into CASSSGEAKNQPQHF.